This TCR beta chain appears in the sequencing data of a study of CD8 T cells in Susac syndrome (dated by TCRdb to about 2019). Broadly, across the study: Whether CD8+ T cell activation and differentiation in Susac syndrome was antigen driven was tested using repertoire sequencing. CD8+ T cell repertoire clonality was compared between about a dozen healthy donors, approximately 14 Susac syndrome patients and fewer than 19 multiple sclerosis patients. General conclusions and limits of the study: The number of individuals in the TCR sequencing and HLA analysis was acknowledged as relatively small.

Peripheral blood CD8+ and CD4+ T cells from healthy donors, Susac syndrome patients and multiple sclerosis patients were profiled by high-throughput TCR beta sequencing. Treatment-naive patients with stable or active relapsing-remitting disease fulfilling revised McDonald criteria were used as multiple sclerosis controls. CD8+ TEMRA cells were enriched by FACS, while bulk CD8+ and CD4+ T cells were purified by magnetic negative isolation. Blood was collected in EDTA tubes and processed within 24 hours, with PBMCs isolated through density gradient centrifugation. PBMCs intended for TCR sequencing were cryopreserved in liquid nitrogen and thawed later in a water bath at 37 degrees C. Purity of sorted or isolated CD4+, CD8+ and CD8+ TEMRA cells was at least 90%. RNA was extracted using the RNeasy kit, and about 0.45 to 1 microgram was reverse transcribed with random hexamers. The immunoSEQ multiplex PCR assay, which covers 54 Vbeta and 13 Jbeta segments, was used to amplify TCR beta CDR3 regions. Bias from PCR amplification was corrected by using a synthetic template baseline for primer optimization and for computational correction. Per the source publication's procedure: Only productive sequences were kept, with reads annotated to V, D and J genes according to IMGT and analyzed in immunoSEQ Analyzer. Clonality was computed as one minus Shannon entropy normalized by log2 of the number of productive unique sequences. Public and private clones were assessed among the 100 most prevalent clones of each patient and control. Susac-specific clones were defined as absent from healthy and MS cohorts, over a thousand published viral clones and other ImmuneACCESS disease sequences. Using fastp at Q25 and MiXCR, TCRdb reprocessed the public reads and kept productive beta chains. Entries are consolidated by CDR3 protein sequence, retaining the most common genes and DNA. None of the V and J calls come from the authors' own analysis; TCRdb made them. Here the sample has about 290,000 distinct CDR3 sequences; 75% to 85% occur a single time. Of the sample, around 0.21% falls within the top ten clones.

Turning to this clonotype: The antigen this receptor binds is unknown. No much larger clone is present one base from it, and per-base qualities are unavailable.

The CDR3 contains 16 residues, cysteine and phenylalanine counted. This entry keeps only the CDR3 DNA: 48 bases, framed from base 1. V gives up 4 bases and J gives up 3 bases, and the segment between their germline ends measures 17 bases. Based on the germline V gene, the CDR1 and CDR2 sequences are MDHEN and SYDVKM. The sequenced sample consisted of CD8+ T cells from PBMCs. The receptor was isolated from a human donor with multiple sclerosis. This chain is built from TRBV28 and TRBJ2-3; D gene: possibly TRBD2, on 6 matching bases. The CDR3 sequence is CASSSEERAGTDTQYF. The DNA sequence is TGTGCCAGCAGTTCCGAAGAGCGGGCTGGAACAGATACGCAGTATTTT.